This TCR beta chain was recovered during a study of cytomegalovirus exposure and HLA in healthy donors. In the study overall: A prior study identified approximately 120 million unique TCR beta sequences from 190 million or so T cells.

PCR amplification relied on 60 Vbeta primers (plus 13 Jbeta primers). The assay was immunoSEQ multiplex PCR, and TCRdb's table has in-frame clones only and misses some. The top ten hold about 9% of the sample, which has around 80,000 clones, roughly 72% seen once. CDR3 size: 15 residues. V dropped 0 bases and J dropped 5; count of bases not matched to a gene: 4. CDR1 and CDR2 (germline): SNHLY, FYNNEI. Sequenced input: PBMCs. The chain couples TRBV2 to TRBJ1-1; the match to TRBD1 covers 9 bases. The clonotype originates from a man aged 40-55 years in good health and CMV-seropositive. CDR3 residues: CASSEADRGITEAFF. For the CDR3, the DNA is TGTGCCAGCAGTGAAGCGGACAGGGGAATAACTGAAGCTTTCTTT.